The entry below describes one T cell receptor beta chain. Data came from immunoSEQ multiplex PCR; TCRdb stores just in-frame clones and leaves some out. The data hold 100,000 to 150,000 clones, with about 81% observed a single time. This sample is part of a study of blood T cell repertoires in COVID-19. About the research overall: Samples of COVID-19 (acute and convalescent) were obtained from the United States, Italy and Spain. Sources were T cells, B-cell-depleted T cells, or PBMCs; the material itself was cDNA or gDNA.

CDR1 is SGHTA and CDR2 is FQGNSA in the germline V gene. V was clipped by 5 bases and J by 4 bases; unmatched bases: 6. This CDR3 has 15 amino acids. The TCR was taken from a man aged 25-45 years with COVID-19, enrolled during active disease. Sequencing used peripheral blood. The V and J genes are TRBV7-2 and TRBJ2-7, with TRBD1 matching over 12 bases. CDR3 in DNA: TGTGCCAGCAGCGCAGGGACAGGGGGCTTTTACGAGCAGTACTTC. This codes for CASSAGTGGFYEQYF.